This T cell receptor (beta chain) was profiled in a study of T cell responses to AZD1222 COVID-19 vaccine. Second doses at about 4 or about 12 weeks were pooled. This clone was picked up one time. Produced via immunoSEQ multiplex PCR; TCRdb's table is partial and in-frame only. The top ten hold around 30% of the sample, which has 89,000 or so clones, around 90% seen once. This CDR3 comprises 15 residues. Germline V gene sequence: CDR1 LGHNA, CDR2 YSLEER. The V and J ends lost 3 bases and 0 bases respectively, with 11 bases between them. This chain joins TRBV4-3 and TRBJ1-2; D not certain. This material consisted of peripheral blood, taken 28 days after the second AZD1222 dose. This sequence was found in an adult who received the AZD1222 COVID-19 vaccine. Here the CDR3 reads CASSQDPRANYGYTF. The DNA for the CDR3 is TGCGCCAGCAGCCAGGATCCCAGAGCTAACTATGGCTACACCTTC.